The rows below give T cell receptor beta chains drawn from one sample of a study of response to subunit inactivated influenza vaccine. TCRdb called the RT-PCR reads again in MiXCR, with one record for every CDR3 protein. The data contain 800,000 or so distinct CDR3 sequences, approximately 22% of them singletons. The sample in question was PBMCs from blood, obtained roughly 5 days after vaccination. The receptors derive from a man between 45 and 60 years old who received an inactivated influenza vaccine. The CDR3 runs from the conserved cysteine through the conserved F or W. D genes are given only for firm matches. Where a row states a size, it is once, few, many or the class of an expanded clone; other rows omit it.

D gene,clone size,V gene,J gene,CDR3 protein,CDR3 DNA
TRBD1,few,TRBV10-3,TRBJ1-2,CAISGTGGGYTF,TGTGCCATCAGTGGGACAGGGGGTGGCTACACCTTC
-,-,TRBV6-2/TRBV6-3,TRBJ1-6,CASRTGVTGSPLHF,TGTGCCAGCAGAACCGGGGTCACCGGTTCACCCCTCCACTTT
-,many,TRBV7-8,TRBJ2-6,CASSLARLTRRSGANVLTF,TGTGCCAGCAGCTTAGCCCGACTCACGAGACGCTCTGGGGCCAACGTCCTGACTTTC
-,many,TRBV18,TRBJ2-3,CASSPGSTDTQYF,TGTGCCAGCAGCCCGGGGAGCACAGATACGCAGTATTTT
TRBD2,-,TRBV7-8,TRBJ2-1,CASSSDRLAGGNEQFF,TGTGCCAGCAGCTCCGACCGACTAGCGGGGGGCAATGAGCAGTTCTTC
TRBD1,-,TRBV10-3,TRBJ2-7,CAISESMGQGGYEQYF,TGTGCCATCAGTGAGTCGATGGGACAGGGGGGATACGAGCAGTACTTC
-,many,TRBV4-1,TRBJ2-3,CASSQVTAGAQYF,TGCGCCAGCAGCCAAGTGACGGCAGGGGCGCAGTATTTT
-,-,TRBV20-1,TRBJ1-4,CSARPPGHGSGGKLFF,TGCAGTGCTAGACCCCCGGGACATGGGAGTGGAGGAAAACTGTTTTTT
-,few,TRBV24-1,TRBJ2-1,CATSDHSLTSYNEQFF,TGTGCCACCAGTGACCACTCTCTGACTTCCTACAATGAGCAGTTCTTC
-,many,TRBV6-4,TRBJ2-1,CASSKKESGGPNEQFF,TGTGCCAGCAGTAAAAAGGAGAGTGGAGGGCCGAATGAGCAGTTCTTC
TRBD2,-,TRBV20-1,TRBJ2-3,CSANSGRNGDTQYF,TGCAGTGCAAATAGCGGGAGGAATGGAGATACGCAGTATTTT
-,-,TRBV10-3,TRBJ2-2,CAISGAGVNTGELFF,TGTGCCATCAGTGGCGCAGGAGTGAACACCGGGGAGCTGTTTTTT
TRBD2,few,TRBV7-3,TRBJ2-5,CASSLLASGRKETQYF,TGTGCCAGCAGCTTATTAGCTAGCGGGCGAAAAGAGACCCAGTACTTC
TRBD2,-,TRBV7-9,TRBJ2-5,CASSLEGLAGAETQYF,TGTGCCAGCAGCTTAGAGGGACTAGCGGGAGCGGAGACCCAGTACTTC
-,-,TRBV24-1,TRBJ2-5,CATSESPGHPQETQYF,TGTGCCACCAGTGAGTCACCGGGACATCCCCAAGAGACCCAGTACTTC
TRBD2,few,TRBV4-1,TRBJ2-7,CASSRRTSEYYEQYF,TGCGCCAGCAGCCGAAGGACTAGCGAGTACTACGAGCAGTACTTC
TRBD2,few,TRBV28,TRBJ2-3,CASSKLAGGTDTQYF,TGTGCCAGCAGCAAACTAGCGGGAGGGACAGATACGCAGTATTTT
-,-,TRBV29-1,TRBJ2-7,CSVDTAGSYEQYF,TGCAGCGTTGACACCGCAGGATCCTACGAGCAGTACTTC
-,-,TRBV28,TRBJ1-1,CASHPLRNTEAFF,TGTGCCAGCCACCCACTGAGGAACACTGAAGCTTTCTTT
TRBD2,-,TRBV9,TRBJ2-1,CASSLREGSYNEQFF,TGTGCCAGCAGCTTGCGGGAGGGCTCCTACAATGAGCAGTTCTTC
-,many,TRBV24-1,TRBJ2-7,CATSEGGTYEQYF,TGTGCCACCAGTGAGGGGGGCACTTACGAGCAGTACTTC
-,many,TRBV29-1,TRBJ2-3,CSVREMNWGSTDTQYF,TGCAGCGTTCGGGAAATGAATTGGGGGAGCACAGATACGCAGTATTTT
-,-,TRBV6-2/TRBV6-3,TRBJ1-5,CASSYGWGANQPQHF,TGTGCCAGCAGTTACGGTTGGGGGGCGAATCAGCCCCAGCATTTT
TRBD2,-,TRBV7-2,TRBJ2-5,CASRPTSGAFWETQYF,TGTGCCAGCAGACCCACTAGCGGGGCCTTTTGGGAGACCCAGTACTTC
-,-,TRBV5-5,TRBJ2-2,CASSLVQVTGELFF,TGTGCCAGCAGCTTGGTGCAGGTCACCGGGGAGCTGTTTTTT
-,few,TRBV9,TRBJ2-7,CASSVEGSAPSYEQYF,TGTGCCAGCAGCGTTGAGGGGTCAGCACCCTCCTACGAGCAGTACTTC
TRBD1,few,TRBV20-1,TRBJ1-6,CSAPDRGPGNSPLHF,TGCAGTGCGCCTGACAGGGGGCCGGGAAATTCACCCCTCCACTTT
TRBD1,few,TRBV20-1,TRBJ1-2,CSARNSGQGNYGYTF,TGCAGTGCCAGGAACTCGGGACAGGGAAACTATGGCTACACCTTC
-,-,TRBV11-2,TRBJ2-2,CASSLQGRWSGELFF,TGTGCCAGCAGCTTACAGGGTCGGTGGTCCGGGGAGCTGTTTTTT
-,many,TRBV29-1,TRBJ1-1,CSVARQMNTEAFF,TGCAGCGTTGCTAGGCAAATGAACACTGAAGCTTTCTTT
-,many,TRBV20-1,TRBJ2-7,CSARDGESYEQYF,TGCAGTGCTAGAGATGGGGAATCCTACGAGCAGTACTTC
TRBD2,few,TRBV10-3,TRBJ2-3,CAISRTSGVEASTDTQYF,TGTGCCATCAGTCGGACTAGCGGGGTGGAAGCTAGCACAGATACGCAGTATTTT
-,many,TRBV5-1,TRBJ2-3,CASTLLPGTPPTDTQYF,TGCGCCAGCACCCTTCTCCCCGGGACACCGCCCACAGATACGCAGTATTTT
-,-,TRBV29-1,TRBJ2-3,CSARTGHFRGDTQYF,TGCAGCGCTCGGACAGGCCACTTCCGGGGGGATACGCAGTATTTT
TRBD2,-,TRBV2,TRBJ2-7,CASSEVTSGGYEQYF,TGTGCCAGCAGTGAGGTGACTAGCGGGGGGTACGAGCAGTACTTC
TRBD1,-,TRBV19,TRBJ1-2,CASSTRQGAYGYTF,TGTGCCAGTAGTACCAGACAGGGGGCGTATGGCTACACCTTC
TRBD1,many,TRBV11-2,TRBJ2-1,CASSLVGTGSYNEQFF,TGTGCCAGCAGCTTAGTCGGGACAGGCTCCTACAATGAGCAGTTCTTC
-,few,TRBV6-5,TRBJ2-7,CASSYSMLRGSYEQYF,TGTGCCAGCAGTTACTCGATGTTGAGGGGAAGCTACGAGCAGTACTTC
TRBD2,few,TRBV12-3/TRBV12-4,TRBJ2-4,CASSLRFPLSGREAKNIQYF,TGTGCCAGCAGTTTAAGGTTCCCCCTTAGCGGGCGGGAGGCCAAAAACATTCAGTACTTC
-,many,TRBV4-1,TRBJ2-1,CASSQSGEQFF,TGCGCCAGCAGCCAATCGGGGGAGCAGTTCTTC
-,-,TRBV19,TRBJ2-7,CASSVDSGGSYEQYF,TGTGCCAGTAGTGTAGACTCCGGCGGCTCCTACGAGCAGTACTTC
-,-,TRBV20-1,TRBJ1-6,CSGRTNNSPLHF,TGCAGTGGAAGGACAAATAATTCACCCCTCCACTTT
-,few,TRBV12-3/TRBV12-4,TRBJ1-1,CASTKGTEAFF,TGTGCCAGCACCAAAGGGACTGAAGCTTTCTTT
TRBD1,-,TRBV20-1,TRBJ2-1,CSARDRRIYNEQFF,TGCAGTGCTCGGGACAGGCGGATTTACAATGAGCAGTTCTTC
TRBD2,few,TRBV20-1,TRBJ2-3,CSAVLAGTDTQYF,TGCAGTGCCGTGTTAGCGGGGACAGATACGCAGTATTTT
TRBD1,-,TRBV6-1,TRBJ1-2,CASSGRQGSYGYTF,TGTGCCAGCAGTGGTCGACAGGGGAGCTATGGCTACACCTTC
-,few,TRBV5-5,TRBJ1-6,CASSLRSVREFSPLHF,TGTGCCAGCAGCTTGCGGTCTGTCAGGGAATTTTCACCCCTCCACTTT
-,-,TRBV28,TRBJ2-4,CASSSREGANIQYF,TGTGCCAGCAGTAGCCGGGAGGGGGCAAACATTCAGTACTTC
-,-,TRBV12-3/TRBV12-4,TRBJ1-2,CASSPMGALGGYTF,TGTGCCAGCAGCCCGATGGGGGCCCTAGGAGGCTACACCTTC
TRBD1,few,TRBV15,TRBJ2-5,CATSRQGASETQYF,TGTGCCACCAGCAGACAGGGGGCAAGTGAGACCCAGTACTTC